These T cell receptor beta chains were read from a single sample in a study of OX40 agonist ivuxolimab in advanced cancers. This table comes from immunoSEQ multiplex PCR, and its TCRdb copy is limited to in-frame clones, with some not included. The table has 50,000 to 65,000 clones, approximately 89% seen once. The sequenced sample was CD4+ or CD8+ T cells sorted from blood, obtained in a trial of the OX40 agonist ivuxolimab. The origin of the receptors is an adult with an advanced solid tumor such as melanoma, head and neck, liver or kidney cancer. Each CDR3 is given with its conserved first and last residue. D genes are given only for firm matches. For some rows the clone size is stated as once, few or many, or as a class when expanded; others skip it.

D gene	clone size	V gene	J gene	CDR3 protein	CDR3 DNA
TRBD2	NA	TRBV7-3	TRBJ2-1	CASSPGTSGANEQFF	TGTGCCAGCAGCCCCGGGACTAGCGGGGCCAATGAGCAGTTCTTC
NA	NA	TRBV5-6	TRBJ1-1	CASSSASGNTEAFF	TGTGCCAGCAGCTCGGCCTCGGGGAACACTGAAGCTTTCTTT
NA	NA	TRBV27	TRBJ1-1	CASSLTLNTEAFF	TGTGCCAGCAGTTTGACATTGAACACTGAAGCTTTCTTT
NA	NA	TRBV23-1	TRBJ2-1	CASTSQSSYLSSYNEQFF	TGCGCCAGCACTTCGCAGAGTTCCTACCTGAGCTCCTACAATGAGCAGTTCTTC
NA	NA	TRBV4-3	TRBJ2-7	CASSQGYRELLDYEQYF	TGCGCCAGCAGCCAAGGTTACAGGGAGTTATTAGACTACGAGCAGTACTTC
NA	NA	TRBV28	TRBJ2-7	CASSLNPRYEQYF	TGTGCCAGCAGTTTAAACCCCCGCTACGAGCAGTACTTC
TRBD1	NA	TRBV27	TRBJ1-5	CASSYAGTGSQPQHF	TGTGCCAGCAGTTACGCCGGGACAGGGAGTCAGCCCCAGCATTTT
TRBD1	NA	TRBV27	TRBJ2-2	CASSPGQGNTGELFF	TGTGCCAGCAGTCCGGGACAGGGTAACACCGGGGAGCTGTTTTTT
NA	NA	TRBV14	TRBJ2-1	CASSQDEADSYNEQFF	TGTGCCAGCAGCCAAGATGAAGCGGACTCCTACAATGAGCAGTTCTTC
TRBD1	NA	TRBV12-5	TRBJ2-7	CASGLVYIGQVAYEQYF	TGTGCTAGTGGTTTGGTGTACATAGGACAGGTGGCCTACGAGCAGTACTTC
TRBD1	once	TRBV5-6	TRBJ1-2	CASSPMDRSIYGYTF	TGTGCCAGCAGCCCTATGGACAGGTCGATCTATGGCTACACCTTC
TRBD2	NA	TRBV7-8	TRBJ2-1	CASSLTAGGSQYNEQFF	TGTGCCAGCAGCTTAACGGCGGGCGGGAGTCAGTACAATGAGCAGTTCTTC
NA	NA	TRBV19	TRBJ2-7	CASSILIGFDEQYF	TGTGCCAGTAGTATCTTGATCGGTTTTGACGAGCAGTACTTC
NA	NA	TRBV27	TRBJ2-1	CASSLRAGTYNEQFF	TGTGCCAGCAGTTTAAGGGCGGGGACCTACAATGAGCAGTTCTTC
TRBD2	few	TRBV4-3	TRBJ2-1	CASSQDRGTSGRASEQFF	TGCGCCAGCAGCCAAGATCGCGGGACTAGCGGGAGGGCCTCTGAGCAGTTCTTC
NA	NA	TRBV5-5	TRBJ2-7	CASSLANSYALEQYF	TGTGCCAGCAGCTTGGCCAACAGTTATGCCCTCGAGCAGTACTTC
TRBD1	NA	TRBV5-4	TRBJ1-3	CASSLGQGFALSGNTIYF	TGTGCCAGCAGCTTGGGACAGGGGTTCGCCCTCTCTGGAAACACCATATATTTT
NA	NA	TRBV11-2	TRBJ1-2	CASSLNQGLYYGYTF	TGTGCCAGCAGCCTGAACCAGGGGTTGTACTATGGCTACACCTTC
TRBD2	NA	TRBV7-9	TRBJ2-7	CASSLEASGSPYEQYF	TGTGCCAGCAGCTTAGAAGCTAGCGGGAGCCCCTACGAGCAGTACTTC
TRBD2	NA	TRBV7-6	TRBJ2-7	CASSLRLAGALYEQYF	TGTGCCAGCAGCTTAAGACTAGCGGGAGCTCTCTACGAGCAGTACTTC
TRBD2	NA	TRBV7-3	TRBJ2-1	CASSRPGSGLTYNEQFF	TGTGCCAGCAGCCGACCGGGTAGCGGGCTTACCTACAATGAGCAGTTCTTC
TRBD1	NA	TRBV5-6	TRBJ2-7	CASSLGYWTGRPYEQYF	TGTGCCAGCAGCTTGGGATATTGGACAGGGAGGCCCTACGAGCAGTACTTC
NA	NA	TRBV7-8	TRBJ2-1	CASSLEAYKGEFF	TGTGCCAGCAGCTTAGAAGCGTACAAGGGGGAGTTCTTC
TRBD2	NA	TRBV5-8	TRBJ2-7	CASSLDSGTAYEQYF	TGTGCCAGCAGCTTGGATAGCGGGACGGCCTACGAGCAGTACTTC
NA	NA	TRBV13	TRBJ2-5	CASSLGSTLRQETQYF	TGTGCCAGCAGCTTAGGATCGACGCTACGGCAAGAGACCCAGTACTTC
TRBD2	NA	TRBV6-1	TRBJ2-1	CASSDGTIGPYNEQFF	TGTGCCAGCAGTGACGGGACTATCGGCCCCTACAATGAGCAGTTCTTC
TRBD2	NA	TRBV4-3	TRBJ2-2	CASSPGTSEYTGELFF	TGCGCCAGCAGCCCCGGGACTAGCGAATACACCGGGGAGCTGTTTTTT
NA	NA	TRBV5-8	TRBJ2-7	CASSGWGLAYEQYF	TGTGCCAGCAGCGGGTGGGGGTTAGCCTACGAGCAGTACTTC
TRBD1	NA	TRBV10-3	TRBJ2-7	CAISEGQGAYEQYF	TGTGCCATCAGTGAGGGACAGGGTGCCTACGAGCAGTACTTC
NA	NA	TRBV27	TRBJ2-1	CASSFPGARNEQFF	TGTGCCAGCAGTTTCCCGGGGGCGCGGAATGAGCAGTTCTTC
NA	few	TRBV5-6	TRBJ2-1	CASSPGGGRGMYNEQFF	TGTGCCAGCAGCCCGGGGGGAGGCAGGGGAATGTACAATGAGCAGTTCTTC
NA	NA	TRBV28	TRBJ2-2	CASRGGDTGELFF	TGTGCCAGCAGGGGTGGGGACACCGGGGAGCTGTTTTTT
TRBD1	NA	TRBV19	TRBJ2-2	CASRPTRTGERGTTGELFF	TGTGCCAGTAGGCCAACCCGGACAGGGGAGAGGGGAACGACCGGGGAGCTGTTTTTT
NA	NA	TRBV5-1	TRBJ1-1	CASSLALGAEAFF	TGCGCCAGCAGCTTGGCCCTGGGCGCTGAAGCTTTCTTT
TRBD1	NA	TRBV27	TRBJ2-7	CASSSGQGTYEQYF	TGTGCCAGCAGTTCAGGACAGGGCACCTACGAGCAGTACTTC
NA	few	TRBV14	TRBJ1-2	CASRRPSNYGYTF	TGTGCCAGCCGGCGGCCTTCTAACTATGGCTACACCTTC
TRBD2	NA	TRBV13	TRBJ2-2	CASSSLTSGMWTGELFF	TGTGCCAGCAGCTCCTTGACTAGCGGGATGTGGACCGGGGAGCTGTTTTTT
NA	NA	TRBV13	TRBJ2-1	CASRVRVRGYNEQFF	TGTGCCAGCAGAGTTCGGGTCCGGGGCTACAATGAGCAGTTCTTC
NA	NA	TRBV11-2	TRBJ2-1	CASRVATNSYNEQFF	TGTGCCAGCAGAGTAGCGACTAACTCCTACAATGAGCAGTTCTTC
NA	NA	TRBV6-5	TRBJ2-3	CASMGGTDTQYF	TGTGCCAGCATGGGGGGCACAGATACGCAGTATTTT
NA	medium-sized	TRBV11-2	TRBJ1-5	CASSRSSNQPQHF	TGTGCCAGCAGCCGTAGTAGCAATCAGCCCCAGCATTTT
NA	few	TRBV4-2	TRBJ1-1	CASSLRGTEAFF	TGTGCCAGCAGCTTGAGGGGCACTGAAGCTTTCTTT
TRBD1	NA	TRBV16	TRBJ1-1	CASSHTGGRQGSFF	TGTGCCAGCAGCCACACGGGAGGAAGACAGGGATCTTTCTTT
NA	NA	TRBV7-6	TRBJ1-5	CASSLGGGGQPQHF	TGTGCCAGCAGCTTAGGAGGAGGGGGTCAGCCCCAGCATTTT
NA	NA	TRBV13	TRBJ2-7	CASSLAVAGYEQYF	TGTGCCAGCAGCTTAGCCGTTGCGGGCTACGAGCAGTACTTC
TRBD1	NA	TRBV28	TRBJ1-1	CASSIQGGTEAFF	TGTGCCAGCAGCATCCAGGGGGGGACTGAAGCTTTCTTT
NA	NA	TRBV28	TRBJ1-1	CASSRWNTEAFF	TGTGCCAGCAGTAGATGGAACACTGAAGCTTTCTTT
NA	NA	TRBV28	TRBJ2-5	CASSLFWETQYF	TGTGCCAGCAGTTTATTCTGGGAGACCCAGTACTTC
NA	NA	TRBV4-2	TRBJ2-7	CASSLIQDGYEQYF	TGTGCCAGCAGCTTAATCCAGGACGGCTACGAGCAGTACTTC
NA	NA	TRBV5-4	TRBJ2-1	CASSLPELDSTNEQFF	TGTGCCAGCAGCTTGCCAGAGTTGGATTCAACGAATGAGCAGTTCTTC
TRBD1	NA	TRBV28	TRBJ2-7	CASSLGWYEDREIGEQYF	TGTGCCAGCAGTTTGGGATGGTACGAGGACAGGGAGATTGGCGAGCAGTACTTC
NA	NA	TRBV27	TRBJ2-1	CASSFYSYNEQFF	TGTGCCAGCAGTTTTTACAGCTACAATGAGCAGTTCTTC
NA	NA	TRBV15	TRBJ1-1	CATSRDASGGAEAFF	TGTGCCACCAGCAGAGACGCGAGCGGGGGCGCTGAAGCTTTCTTT
NA	NA	TRBV7-9	TRBJ2-1	CASSQDFGGREQFF	TGTGCCAGCAGCCAAGATTTCGGGGGGCGCGAGCAGTTCTTC
NA	NA	TRBV23-1	TRBJ2-5	CAIRLVRETQYF	TGCGCCATAAGACTCGTCCGGGAGACCCAGTACTTC
TRBD2	NA	TRBV9	TRBJ2-3	CASSGLAGGSTDTQYF	TGTGCCAGCAGCGGATTAGCGGGAGGTTCGACAGATACGCAGTATTTT
TRBD1	NA	TRBV7-9	TRBJ2-5	CASSSGTGGIETQYF	TGTGCCAGCAGCTCAGGGACAGGGGGAATCGAGACCCAGTACTTC